The TCR beta chain described here comes from a study of blood T cells in healthy people across ages. Trimming left V 6 bases short and J 0 bases short, with 14 bases between. CDR1 is SQVTM, CDR2 ANQGSEA, per germline. This CDR3 spans 15 amino acids. Collection of roughly 9.6 milliliters of peripheral blood was performed for each donor. This clonotype was counted only a few times. What it binds is not known. Study-wide findings and caveats: Donor CMV status, an unknown factor, possibly confounded changes in expanded clonotypes. TCR beta diversity, measured per million T cells, fell in a roughly linear way with age. Both naive CD4+ cell counts and diversity were greater in long-lived donors than in aged donors.

Together with a sample-barcoded 5' primer, a J-beta primer mix was included in a second PCR lasting 7 to 11 cycles. One entry per CDR3 protein results from TCRdb running MiXCR on the 5' RACE reads. Among 700,000 or so distinct CDR3 sequences, 40% to 45% were seen once, and the ten largest hold 25% to 35%. The chain carries TRBV29-1 and TRBJ2-2, with D perhaps TRBD1 or TRBD2 (6 bases each). The specimen sequenced was blood. The origin of this receptor is a man older than 75 in good health. The CDR3, as DNA: TGCAGCGTCACGCCGGGGGCATCGAACACCGGGGAGCTGTTTTTT. Amino acids: CSVTPGASNTGELFF.